The 30 T cell receptor beta chains below were found in one sample sequenced in a study of long-term antiretroviral therapy in people with HIV. Version v3.0 of the immunoSEQ assay was performed at survey level. Here immunoSEQ multiplex PCR was the method, and the copy in TCRdb shows in-frame clones only, minus some. In the table there are about 20,000 clones, 90% of which are singletons. The specimen comprised unsorted PBMCs, sampled roughly 4.2 years before starting antiretroviral therapy. Every receptor here comes from a woman in her twenties or thirties with HIV.

This clone occurred a few times. The genes are TRBV4-3 and TRBJ2-7; 7 positions agree with TRBD1. CDR3 length: 12 amino acids. Trimming removed 3 bases from V and 6 bases from J; junction bases left unmatched: 2. Germline V gene sequence: CDR1 LGHNA, CDR2 YSLEER. CDR3 in amino acids: CASSQGTAEQYF. In nucleotides, the CDR3 is TGCGCCAGCAGCCAGGGGACAGCCGAGCAGTACTTC.

This chain's CDR3 is CSVGSGRGETQYF. Here the CDR3 DNA reads TGCAGCGTTGGTTCGGGCCGGGGAGAGACCCAGTACTTC. This chain connects TRBV29-1 to TRBJ2-5; perhaps TRBD2 as D (5 bases). Germline assignment: CDR1 SQVTM and CDR2 ANQGSEA. CDR3 length: 13 residues. The V gene lost 4 bases and the J gene lost 4 bases, with 13 bases spanning the gap.

V is TRBV2 and J is TRBJ1-2; TRBD1 is a possible D gene (5 bases). The CDR3 spans 12 residues. The germline V gene has CDR1 SNHLY and CDR2 FYNNEI. V lost 8 bases and J 8 bases, leaving 15 bases between the germline ends. The CDR3 here is CASGLGGVGYTF. The CDR3 DNA reads TGTGCCAGCGGACTGGGGGGGGTCGGCTACACCTTC. Full variable domain (missing parts from reference TRBV2 and TRBJ1-2): EPEVTQTPSHQVTQMGQEVILRCVPISNHLYFYWYRQILGQKVEFLVSFYNNEISEKSEIFDDQFSVERPDGSNFTLKIRSTKLEDSAMYFCASGLGGVGYTFGSGTRLTVV.

This chain connects TRBV7-8 to TRBJ2-6, with TRBD2 as a possible D gene (5 bases). Trimming removed 0 bases from V and 11 bases from J, with 14 bases in between. This CDR3 is 15 amino acids long. Looked up from germline, CDR1 is SGHVS and CDR2 is FQNEAQ. The CDR3 nucleotides are TGTGCCAGCAGCTTAGCTTTAACGGAGGTCGACGTCCTGACTTTC. It encodes CASSLALTEVDVLTF.

The table lists this clone with a count of one. The V call is TRBV11-2, the J call TRBJ2-2; 7 bases agree with TRBD1. V lost 2 bases and J lost 2; bases outside the gene matches: 2. CDR1 SGHAT and CDR2 FQNNGV come from the germline V gene. The CDR3 extends over 15 amino acids. The CDR3 here is CASSLRTGNTGELFF. Here the CDR3 DNA reads TGTGCCAGCAGCTTACGGACAGGAAACACCGGGGAGCTGTTTTTT.

This sequence joins TRBV27 and TRBJ1-2; weak D call: TRBD1 (5 bases). Per germline, CDR1 MNHEY and CDR2 SMNVEV (reference sequence). The CDR3 length is 14 residues. Trimming stripped 3 bases from V and 7 bases from J, with 15 bases between. CDR3 amino acids: CASSFRTGGIGYTF. The CDR3 coding sequence is TGTGCCAGCAGTTTCCGAACAGGCGGCATTGGCTACACCTTC.

The rearrangement uses TRBV7-8 and TRBJ2-5; D gene ambiguous. Germline values: CDR1 SGHVS, CDR2 FQNEAQ. V lost 1 base and J lost 2, with 14 bases in between. CDR3 length: 16 amino acids. CDR3 sequence reads: CASSLVYWGGQETQYF. In DNA form, the CDR3 reads TGTGCCAGCAGCTTAGTGTACTGGGGTGGACAAGAGACCCAGTACTTC.

V is TRBV29-1 and J is TRBJ1-4; D not resolved. The V and J ends lost 7 bases and 0 bases respectively, with 18 bases between them. The CDR3 totals 16 residues. Per germline, CDR1 SQVTM and CDR2 ANQGSEA. CDR3 sequence reads: CSAWFLPTATNEKLFF. The CDR3 bases are TGCAGCGCTTGGTTCCTCCCGACGGCAACTAATGAAAAACTGTTTTTT.

This clone was seen a few times. This chain uses TRBV6-1 with TRBJ1-2; D remains unclear. From germline, CDR1 is MNHNS and CDR2 SASEGT. Between the trimmed V and J ends, which lost 8 bases and 1 base, there was a span of 14 bases. The CDR3 length is 14 residues. The CDR3 DNA is TGTGCCAGCGCGGCAGACAACTTTAACTATGGCTACACCTTC. Translating gives CASAADNFNYGYTF.

This CDR3 reads CSVESLTGNYGYTF. CDR3 DNA sequence: TGCAGCGTTGAATCATTGACAGGGAACTATGGCTACACCTTC. The rearrangement joins TRBV29-1 to TRBJ1-2, with TRBD1 identical over 7 bases. This CDR3 has 14 amino acids. Germline CDR1 SQVTM, CDR2 ANQGSEA. V lost 2 bases, J lost 2 bases, and 5 bases stayed unmatched.

The chain joins TRBV2 to TRBJ2-5; a possible D gene is TRBD2 (6 bases). Germline CDR1 and CDR2: SNHLY and FYNNEI. V lost 5 bases to trimming and J lost 9 bases, with 10 bases between them. This CDR3 contains 11 residues. The CDR3, as DNA: TGTGCCAGCAGTCCAGAGCGGGCCCAGTACTTC. Amino acids: CASSPERAQYF.

The chain recombines TRBV2 with TRBJ2-2; no firm D call. V lost 1 base to trimming and J lost 2 bases, with 8 bases between them. The CDR3 has 15 residues. The V gene's germline CDR1 is SNHLY and CDR2 FYNNEI. The CDR3 spells CASSEDGGNTGELFF. The CDR3 region has the DNA TGTGCCAGCAGTGAAGACGGTGGAAACACCGGGGAGCTGTTTTTT. The entire variable domain, with the rest obtained from reference TRBV2 and TRBJ2-2, is as follows: EPEVTQTPSHQVTQMGQEVILRCVPISNHLYFYWYRQILGQKVEFLVSFYNNEISEKSEIFDDQFSVERPDGSNFTLKIRSTKLEDSAMYFCASSEDGGNTGELFFGEGSRLTVL.

The chain recombines TRBV7-2 with TRBJ2-3, with D unresolved. CDR1 SGHTA and CDR2 FQGNSA come from the germline V gene. The CDR3 length is 13 residues. V lost 4 bases and J lost 0, with 5 bases in between. The CDR3 is CASSSGSTDTQYF. The CDR3 nucleotides read TGTGCCAGCAGCTCTGGGAGCACAGATACGCAGTATTTT.

The chain is built from TRBV7-3 and TRBJ2-2; tentatively, D is TRBD2 (7 bases). CDR3 length: 15 amino acids. V was pared by 4 bases and J by 4 bases, with 13 bases between. The germline V gene encodes CDR1 SGHTA and CDR2 FQGTGA. CDR3 nucleotides: TGTGCCAGCAGCTCTGGGGGGGCGGGCACCGGGGAGCTGTTTTTT. Protein sequence: CASSSGGAGTGELFF. The whole variable domain, filled in from reference TRBV7-3 and TRBJ2-2, reads GAGVSQTPSNKVTEKGKYVELRCDPISGHTALYWYRQSLGQGPEFLIYFQGTGAADDSGLPNDRFFAVRPEGSVSTLKIQRTERGDSAVYLCASSSGGAGTGELFFGEGSRLTVL.

The V call is TRBV19, the J call TRBJ2-5, with a tentative D call TRBD2 (7 bases). Per germline, CDR1 LNHDA and CDR2 SQIVND (reference sequence). This CDR3 is 16 amino acids long. Trimming cost V 6 bases and J 5 bases, with 22 bases left between them. The CDR3 loop is CASSPTGRGLGETQYF. The CDR3 DNA sequence: TGTGCCAGTAGCCCCACTGGGCGGGGGCTAGGGGAGACCCAGTACTTC.

J is TRBJ1-1 and V is TRBV2; no reliable D call. Trimming cost V 9 bases and J 0 bases, with 8 bases left between them. The CDR3 has 12 residues. Germline V gives CDR1 SNHLY, CDR2 FYNNEI. The CDR3 region is CASRRMNTEAFF. CDR3 DNA sequence: TGTGCCAGTCGACGGATGAACACTGAAGCTTTCTTT.

The V gene is TRBV9, the J gene TRBJ2-1; TRBD2 matches 8 bases. Trimming at V came to 2 bases and at J to 13 bases, leaving 5 bases not matched to a gene. The CDR3 has 12 residues. Looked up from germline, CDR1 is SGDLS and CDR2 is YYNGEE. The CDR3 protein is CASSVGAGVQFF. The CDR3 DNA reads TGTGCCAGCAGCGTCGGAGCGGGGGTCCAGTTCTTC.

The chain is built from TRBV18 and TRBJ2-3, with D possibly called TRBD1 or TRBD2 (6 bases each). The V end was cut by 6 bases, the J end by 1 base, with 11 bases between. CDR1 is KGHSH, CDR2 LQKENI, per germline. The CDR3 sequence is 14 residues long. CDR3 amino acids: CASSRGAGTDTQYF. CDR3 in DNA: TGTGCCAGCTCTAGGGGGGCCGGCACAGATACGCAGTATTTT.

This chain uses TRBV2 with TRBJ2-1, with a tentative D call TRBD1 (5 bases). Germline assignment: CDR1 SNHLY and CDR2 FYNNEI. Trimming took 6 bases from V and 2 from J, leaving 14 bases between them. The length of the CDR3 is 15 residues. CDR3 sequence reads: CASRTVEEAYNEQFF. The CDR3 DNA reads TGTGCCAGCAGGACAGTTGAAGAGGCCTACAATGAGCAGTTCTTC.

This chain links TRBV15 with TRBJ2-7, with TRBD1 matching over 9 bases. Germline trimming cut 2 bases from V and 2 bases from J; bases unmatched to any gene: 13. CDR1 is LNHNV, CDR2 YYDKDF, per germline (reference sequence). This CDR3 region has 18 residues. The CDR3 region has the DNA TGTGCCACCAGCAGAAGGGGGAAAGACAGGGGGATCGCCTACGAGCAGTACTTC. Its translation is CATSRRGKDRGIAYEQYF.

The V call is TRBV19, the J call TRBJ1-5; D remains unclear. The CDR3 has 13 amino acids. The germline CDR1 and CDR2 sequences are LNHDA and SQIVND (reference sequence). The V gene lost 5 bases and the J gene lost 5 bases, with 10 bases spanning the gap. CDR3 DNA: TGTGCCAGTAGTCCCCAGGAGTATCAGCCCCAGCATTTT. It codes for CASSPQEYQPQHF.

CDR3 region: CASSYSWQGPNQPQHF. The CDR3 region has the DNA TGTGCCAGCAGTTACTCCTGGCAGGGGCCCAATCAGCCCCAGCATTTT. The V and J genes are TRBV6-5 and TRBJ1-5; D is perhaps TRBD1 (6 bases). Trimming took 0 bases from V and 3 from J, leaving 12 bases between them. Germline CDR1 MNHEY, CDR2 SVGAGI. CDR3 length equals 16 residues.

In this sample, this clone turned up once. The J gene is TRBJ1-2, the V gene TRBV6-1, with a weak D call TRBD1 (5 bases). The CDR3 has 12 amino acids. V was clipped by 11 bases and J by 4 bases, with 14 bases between them. Germline loops: CDR1 MNHNS, CDR2 SASEGT. The CDR3 coding sequence is TGTGCCGGCGAGGAGGGGCCCTATGGCTACACCTTC. Its translation: CAGEEGPYGYTF.

In its sample, this clone was seen a few times. V gene TRBV7-9 combines with J gene TRBJ1-1; D may be TRBD1 (5 bases). This CDR3 is 16 amino acids long. Trimming pared 4 bases from V and 0 bases from J, leaving 15 bases between. The germline CDR1 and CDR2 sequences are SEHNR and FQNEAQ (reference sequence). The DNA of the CDR3 is TGTGCCAGCAGCTCCCGGGACTCTCGAATGAACACTGAAGCTTTCTTT. Encoded protein: CASSSRDSRMNTEAFF.

The CDR3 loop is CATGDVGFGELFF. CDR3 coding DNA: TGTGCCACCGGGGACGTGGGCTTTGGGGAGCTGTTTTTT. The rearrangement uses TRBV19 and TRBJ2-2, with D possibly called TRBD1 or TRBD2 (5 bases each). The CDR3 has 13 amino acids. Trimming left V 10 bases short and J 8 bases short, with 17 bases between. Looked up from germline, CDR1 is LNHDA and CDR2 is SQIVND (reference sequence).

This chain links TRBV2 with TRBJ1-1, with D perhaps TRBD1 (6 bases). V lost 0 bases and J lost 4, with 18 bases in between. CDR1 is SNHLY and CDR2 is FYNNEI in the germline V gene. This CDR3 is 17 amino acids long. CDR3 DNA: TGTGCCAGCAGTGAAGCTACTCCCCGGGGGGGCGGCACTGAAGCTTTCTTT. This gives the protein CASSEATPRGGGTEAFF.

V usage is TRBV9 and J usage is TRBJ2-1; D is unclear. Trimming removed 3 bases at V and 0 bases at J, with 13 bases between. Germline CDR1 and CDR2: SGDLS and YYNGEE. The CDR3 runs 16 residues. DNA of the CDR3: TGTGCCAGCAGCGCACGAGGCCTTAGCTCCTACAATGAGCAGTTCTTC. Translating gives CASSARGLSSYNEQFF.

This sequence joins TRBV11-2 and TRBJ1-2; D unclear. Germline values: CDR1 SGHAT, CDR2 FQNNGV. V was pared by 4 bases and J by 4 bases, with 13 bases between. The CDR3 extends over 14 amino acids. CDR3 amino acids: CASSSVSGTYGYTF. The CDR3 DNA reads TGTGCCAGCAGCTCAGTGAGTGGAACCTATGGCTACACCTTC.

The genes are TRBV27 and TRBJ1-5; D is undetermined. The CDR3 contains 15 residues. V lost 5 bases to trimming and J lost 0 bases, with 11 bases between them. Per the germline V gene, CDR1 is MNHEY and CDR2 is SMNVEV (reference sequence). The CDR3 DNA reads TGTGCCAGCAGTCCCCGCTGGGGTAGCAATCAGCCCCAGCATTTT. It yields the protein CASSPRWGSNQPQHF.

This clone appeared a single time. The chain has TRBV7-2 and TRBJ2-1, with D hard to call. This CDR3 has 15 amino acids. V lost 1 base to trimming and J lost 6 bases, with 13 bases between them. CDR1 is SGHTA, CDR2 FQGNSA, per germline. The CDR3 loop reads CASSLGQGLGNEQFF. The DNA of the CDR3 is TGTGCCAGCAGCTTAGGGCAAGGCCTAGGCAATGAGCAGTTCTTC. The variable domain in full, with the rest retrieved from reference TRBV7-2 and TRBJ2-1, is GAGVSQSPSNKVTEKGKDVELRCDPISGHTALYWYRQSLGQGLEFLIYFQGNSAPDKSGLPSDRFSAERTGGSVSTLTIQRTQQEDSAVYLCASSLGQGLGNEQFFGPGTRLTVL.